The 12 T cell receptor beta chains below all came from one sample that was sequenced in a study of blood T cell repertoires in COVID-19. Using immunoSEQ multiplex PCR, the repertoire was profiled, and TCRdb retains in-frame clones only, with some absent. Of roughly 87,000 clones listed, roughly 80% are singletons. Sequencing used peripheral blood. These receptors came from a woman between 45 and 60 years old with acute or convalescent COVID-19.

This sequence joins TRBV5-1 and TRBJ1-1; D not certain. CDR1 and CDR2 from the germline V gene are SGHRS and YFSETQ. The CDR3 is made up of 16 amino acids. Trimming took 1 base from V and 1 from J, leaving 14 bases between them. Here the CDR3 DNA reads TGCGCCAGCAGCTTGTGGGTCGGGGTTACGAACACTGAAGCTTTCTTT. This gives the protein CASSLWVGVTNTEAFF.

The CDR3 coding sequence is TGTGCCAGTAGTAATACAGGGATTAGGAACACTGAAGCTTTCTTT. Its translation: CASSNTGIRNTEAFF. The chain carries TRBV19 and TRBJ1-1, with D possibly being TRBD1 (6 bases). Trimming removed 4 bases from V and 1 base from J, with 13 bases in between. The CDR3 sequence is 15 residues long. Germline V gene data show CDR1 as LNHDA and CDR2 as SQIVND (reference sequence).

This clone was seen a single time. The CDR3 DNA sequence: TGTGCCTGGAGCCGGGACAGGGCAAATTCTGGGGCCAACGTCCTGACTTTC. Translated: CAWSRDRANSGANVLTF. This chain joins TRBV30 and TRBJ2-6, with TRBD1 matching over 9 bases. Germline V gives CDR1 GTSNPN, CDR2 SVGIG (reference sequence). The junction had 7 bases not matched to a gene; V was cut back by 3 bases and J by 1 base. The CDR3 covers 17 residues.

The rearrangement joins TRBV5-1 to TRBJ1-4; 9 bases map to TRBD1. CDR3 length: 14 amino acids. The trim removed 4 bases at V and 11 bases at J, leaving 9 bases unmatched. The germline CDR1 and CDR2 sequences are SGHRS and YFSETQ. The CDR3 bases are TGCGCCAGCAGCACAGGACAGGGGAGTGGGAAACTGTTTTTT. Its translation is CASSTGQGSGKLFF.

CDR3 region: CATSARTGHGYTF. CDR3 bases: TGTGCCACTTCGGCACGGACAGGGCATGGCTACACCTTC. The chain combines TRBV12-3 or TRBV12-4 with TRBJ1-2; 8 nucleotides agree with TRBD1. J lost 6 bases, V lost 10 bases, and 10 bases had no gene match. This CDR3 has 13 amino acids.

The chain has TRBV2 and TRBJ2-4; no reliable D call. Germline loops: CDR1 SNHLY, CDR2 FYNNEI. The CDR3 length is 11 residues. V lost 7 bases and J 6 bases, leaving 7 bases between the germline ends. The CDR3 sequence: CASKNINIQYF. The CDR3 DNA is TGTGCCAGCAAGAACATAAACATTCAGTACTTC.

The CDR3 nucleotides read TGCAGCGTTGAATTGGGAGGCACTGAAGCTTTCTTT. Translating it yields CSVELGGTEAFF. The V and J genes are TRBV29-1 and TRBJ1-1; D gene uncertain. V was cut by 2 bases and J by 4 bases, with 8 bases left in between. This CDR3 comprises 12 residues. Germline lookup yields CDR1 SQVTM and CDR2 ANQGSEA. Together with reference TRBV29-1 and TRBJ1-1, the CDR3 gives the full variable domain: SAVISQKPSRDICQRGTSLTIQCQVDSQVTMMFWYRQQPGQSLTLIATANQGSEATYESGFVIDKFPISRPNLTFSTLTVSNMSPEDSSIYLCSVELGGTEAFFGQGTRLTVV.

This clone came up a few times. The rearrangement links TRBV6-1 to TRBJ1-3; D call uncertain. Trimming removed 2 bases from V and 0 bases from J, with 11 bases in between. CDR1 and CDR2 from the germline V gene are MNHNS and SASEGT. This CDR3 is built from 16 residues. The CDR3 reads CASSESSPGSGNTIYF. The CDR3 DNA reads TGTGCCAGCAGTGAATCATCCCCAGGCTCTGGAAACACCATATATTTT.

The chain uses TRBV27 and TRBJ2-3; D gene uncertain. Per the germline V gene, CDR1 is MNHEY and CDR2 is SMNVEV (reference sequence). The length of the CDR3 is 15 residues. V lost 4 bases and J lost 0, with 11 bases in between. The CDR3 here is CASSSSHPSTDTQYF. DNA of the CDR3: TGTGCCAGCAGTTCTAGTCACCCCAGCACAGATACGCAGTATTTT.

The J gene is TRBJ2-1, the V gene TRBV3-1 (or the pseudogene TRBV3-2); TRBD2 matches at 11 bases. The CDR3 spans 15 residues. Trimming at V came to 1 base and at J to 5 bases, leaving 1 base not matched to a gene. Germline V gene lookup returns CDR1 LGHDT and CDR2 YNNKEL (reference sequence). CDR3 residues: CASSQGTSGHNEQFF. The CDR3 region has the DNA TGTGCCAGCAGCCAAGGGACTAGCGGGCACAATGAGCAGTTCTTC.

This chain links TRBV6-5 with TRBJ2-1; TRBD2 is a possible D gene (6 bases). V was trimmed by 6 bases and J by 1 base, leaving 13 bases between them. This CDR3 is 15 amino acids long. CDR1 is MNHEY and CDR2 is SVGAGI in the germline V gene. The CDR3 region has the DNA TGTGCCAGCAGACTAGCAACGGAGTCCTACAATGAGCAGTTCTTC. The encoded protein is CASRLATESYNEQFF.

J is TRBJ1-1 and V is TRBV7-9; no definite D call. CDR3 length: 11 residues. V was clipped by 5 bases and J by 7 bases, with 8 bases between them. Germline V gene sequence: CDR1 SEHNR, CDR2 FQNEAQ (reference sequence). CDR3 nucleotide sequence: TGTGCCAGCAGCCCCGGTCTTGAAGCTTTCTTT. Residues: CASSPGLEAFF.